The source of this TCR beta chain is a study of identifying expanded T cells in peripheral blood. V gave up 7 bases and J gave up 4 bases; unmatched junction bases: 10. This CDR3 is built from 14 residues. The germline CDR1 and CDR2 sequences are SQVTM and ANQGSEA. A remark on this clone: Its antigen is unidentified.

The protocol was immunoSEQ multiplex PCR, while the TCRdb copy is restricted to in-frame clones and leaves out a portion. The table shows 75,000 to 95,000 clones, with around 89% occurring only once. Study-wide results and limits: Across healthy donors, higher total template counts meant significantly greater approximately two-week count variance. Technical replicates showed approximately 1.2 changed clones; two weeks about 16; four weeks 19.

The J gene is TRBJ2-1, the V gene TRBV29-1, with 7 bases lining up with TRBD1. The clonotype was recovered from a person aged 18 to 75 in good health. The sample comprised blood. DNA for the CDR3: TGCAGCGCTGGGCGGAAACAGGGGTACAATGAGCAGTTCTTC. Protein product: CSAGRKQGYNEQFF.